The present entry profiles one T cell receptor beta chain with its context. The data were produced by immunoSEQ multiplex PCR, yet TCRdb's version contains in-frame clones alone and is incomplete. The sample includes more than 50,000 clones, more than 80% of them seen just once. The entry originates in a study of T cell changes during pregnancy in multiple sclerosis. Trimming took off 2 bases at V and 5 bases at J, with 10 bases between the two ends. The germline CDR1 and CDR2 sequences are MNHNY and SVGAGI (reference sequence). This CDR3 comprises 14 residues. This receptor was identified in a female donor in good health, enrolled as a control in a pregnancy study. The V and J genes are TRBV6-6 and TRBJ2-1; D is perhaps TRBD2 (5 bases). The specimen comprised CD4+ T cells from peripheral blood mononuclear cells, sampled after pregnancy. As DNA, the CDR3 is TGTGCCAGCAGTTACGTCGGGGTCCACAATGAGCAGTTCTTC. Protein sequence: CASSYVGVHNEQFF.